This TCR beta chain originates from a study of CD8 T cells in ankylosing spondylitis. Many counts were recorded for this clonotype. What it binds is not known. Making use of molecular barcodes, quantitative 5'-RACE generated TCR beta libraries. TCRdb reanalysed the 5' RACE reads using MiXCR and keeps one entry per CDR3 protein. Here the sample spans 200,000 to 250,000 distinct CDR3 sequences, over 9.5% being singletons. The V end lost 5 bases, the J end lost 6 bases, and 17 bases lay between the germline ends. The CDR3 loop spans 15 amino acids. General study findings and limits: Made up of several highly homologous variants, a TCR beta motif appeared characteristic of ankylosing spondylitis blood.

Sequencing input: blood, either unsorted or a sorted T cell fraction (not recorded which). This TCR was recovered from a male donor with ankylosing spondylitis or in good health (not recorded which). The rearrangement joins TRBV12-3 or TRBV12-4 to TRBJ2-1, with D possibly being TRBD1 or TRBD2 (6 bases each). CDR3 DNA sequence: TGTGCCAGCAGTACTACAGGGTTGGGGGGCAATGAGCAGTTCTTC. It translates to CASSTTGLGGNEQFF.